This T cell receptor (beta chain) was sequenced for a study of CD8+ T cells in alopecia areata. Study context: Skin was taken from 6-12-month-old C3H/HeJ graft donors that had spontaneous alopecia and grafted onto roughly 7-11-week-old female C3H/HeJ mice.

After pooling, cutaneous lymph node cells were sorted with CD4, CD8alpha, NKG2D, NKG2ACE and other markers. As regards this clone: The antigen is unknown. Mouse gene names apply.

Overall study results and limits: Normal scalp showed lower clonality than lesional scalp, especially alopecia totalis/universalis.

Extracted RNA was reverse transcribed into cDNA, the sequencing template. Method: immunoSEQ multiplex PCR; TCRdb's copy keeps in-frame clones and lacks some. The sample includes 200,000 to 300,000 clones, none of them occurring once. This clonotype was obtained from a C3H/HeJ mouse with alopecia areata. Mouse MHC haplotype: H2-k. What was sequenced was CD4+ T cells sorted from a lymph node.

The CDR3 spells CTCSAGDINTLYF. The part of the CDR3 DNA that was read is TGCACCTGCAGTGCAGGGGATATAAAC. The chain has TRBV1 and TRBJ2-4, with D hard to call. The sequence runs out 4 residues before the end of the CDR3; the remainder is reconstructed from the germline J gene. Germline V gene sequence: CDR1 NSQYPW, CDR2 LRSPGD (reference sequence). This CDR3 is built from 13 residues.